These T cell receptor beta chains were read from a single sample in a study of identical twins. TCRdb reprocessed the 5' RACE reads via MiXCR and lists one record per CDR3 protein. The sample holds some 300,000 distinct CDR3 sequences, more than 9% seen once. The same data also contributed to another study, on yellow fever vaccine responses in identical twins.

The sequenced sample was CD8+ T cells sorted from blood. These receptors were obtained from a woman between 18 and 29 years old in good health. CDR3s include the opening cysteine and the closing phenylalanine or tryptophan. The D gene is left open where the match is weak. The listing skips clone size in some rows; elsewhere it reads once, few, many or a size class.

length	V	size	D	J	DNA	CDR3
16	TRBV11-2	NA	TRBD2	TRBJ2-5	TGTGCCAGCAGCTTAGGGACTAGCCAATCGGGGGAGACCCAGTACTTC	CASSLGTSQSGETQYF
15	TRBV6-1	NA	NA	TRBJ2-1	TGTGCCAGCGAGCTAGGACTACCTGTTTACAATGAGCAGTTCTTC	CASELGLPVYNEQFF
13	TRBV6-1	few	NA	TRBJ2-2	TGTGCCAGCAGGGCAGGGCCCACCGGGGAGCTGTTTTTT	CASRAGPTGELFF
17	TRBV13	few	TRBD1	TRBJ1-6	TGTGCCAGCAGCTTATCCCCGGTCGGGACAGGGGGCTCACCCCTCCACTTT	CASSLSPVGTGGSPLHF
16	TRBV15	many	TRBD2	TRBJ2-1	TGTGCCACCAGCAGAGCTGCGGGAGGGAACTACAATGAGCAGTTCTTC	CATSRAAGGNYNEQFF
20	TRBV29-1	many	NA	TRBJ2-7	TGCAGCGTTGAAGATCGTTCGACCCGCCTTCGGGACGGCTACTCCTACGAGCAGTACTTC	CSVEDRSTRLRDGYSYEQYF
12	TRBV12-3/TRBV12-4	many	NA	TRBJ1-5	TGTGCCAGCAGTCTCTGGAATCAGCCCCAGCATTTT	CASSLWNQPQHF
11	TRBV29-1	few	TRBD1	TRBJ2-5	TGCAGCGGGGACAGGGGAGAGACCCAGTACTTC	CSGDRGETQYF
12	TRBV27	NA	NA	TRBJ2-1	TGTGCCAGCAGTTCCCGAAAGAATGAGCAGTTCTTC	CASSSRKNEQFF
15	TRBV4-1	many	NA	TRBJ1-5	TGCGCCAGCAGCCAAGTGTTGGAGGGCAATCAGCCCCAGCATTTT	CASSQVLEGNQPQHF
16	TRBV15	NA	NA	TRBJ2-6	TGTGCCACCAGCAGAGAATCCGGGACTGGGGCCAACGTCCTGACTTTC	CATSRESGTGANVLTF
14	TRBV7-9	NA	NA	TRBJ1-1	TGTGCCAGCAGCTTAGTCAAGAGCGGCACTGAAGCTTTCTTT	CASSLVKSGTEAFF
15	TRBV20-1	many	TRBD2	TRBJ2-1	TGCAGTGCTAGAGACGGCGGGGGGGAATACAATGAGCAGTTCTTC	CSARDGGGEYNEQFF
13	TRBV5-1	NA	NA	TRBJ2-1	TGCGCCAGCAGCCAAACAACGTACAATGAGCAGTTCTTC	CASSQTTYNEQFF
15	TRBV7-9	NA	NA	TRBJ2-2	TGTGCCAGCAGCTTACGGACAGACTACACCGGGGAGCTGTTTTTT	CASSLRTDYTGELFF
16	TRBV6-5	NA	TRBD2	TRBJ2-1	TGTGCCAGCAGTTTAACTAGCGGGGGGGCGGTCAATGAGCAGTTCTTC	CASSLTSGGAVNEQFF
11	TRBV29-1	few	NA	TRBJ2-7	TGCAGCGTTATTCTGGGACACGAGCAGTACTTC	CSVILGHEQYF
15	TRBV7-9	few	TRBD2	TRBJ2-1	TGTGCCAGCAGACCCTACGGCGGGAGTAACAATGAGCAGTTCTTC	CASRPYGGSNNEQFF
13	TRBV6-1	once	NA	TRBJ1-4	TGTGCCAGCAGTGACACGGGGTTTGAACAACTGTTTTTT	CASSDTGFEQLFF
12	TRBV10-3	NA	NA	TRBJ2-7	TGTGCCATCAGTGGGAAGGGGGTTGAGCAGTACTTC	CAISGKGVEQYF
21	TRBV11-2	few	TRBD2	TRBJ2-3	TGTGCCAGCAGCTCCCATTTTAAGTGGCTAGCGGGAACTACTAGCACAGATACGCAGTATTTT	CASSSHFKWLAGTTSTDTQYF
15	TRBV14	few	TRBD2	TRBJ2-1	TGTGCCAGCAGCCGGGGACTAGCGGGTATCAATGAGCAGTTCTTC	CASSRGLAGINEQFF
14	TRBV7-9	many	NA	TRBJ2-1	TGTGCCAGCAGCTTAGGCCAGGGTCTCGATGAGCAGTTCTTC	CASSLGQGLDEQFF
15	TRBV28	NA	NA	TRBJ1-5	TGTGCCAGTAGCTTTTTGAGACACATGAATCAGCCCCAGCATTTT	CASSFLRHMNQPQHF
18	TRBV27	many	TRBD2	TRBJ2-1	TGTGCCAGCAGTTTGGCCCCCGTAGCGGGGGGTTCATACAATGAGCAGTTCTTC	CASSLAPVAGGSYNEQFF
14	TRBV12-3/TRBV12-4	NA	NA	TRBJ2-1	TGTGCCAGCAGTTGGACTACCAAATACAATGAGCAGTTCTTC	CASSWTTKYNEQFF
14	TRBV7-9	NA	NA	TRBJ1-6	TGTGCCAGCAGCGAGACAGTGGGGCATTCACCCCTCCACTTT	CASSETVGHSPLHF
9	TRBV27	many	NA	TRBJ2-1	TGTGCCAGCGGGTATGAGCAGTTCTTC	CASGYEQFF
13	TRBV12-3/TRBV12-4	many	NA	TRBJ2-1	TGTGCCAGCAGTTTAGCGCTTTTCAATGAGCAGTTCTTC	CASSLALFNEQFF
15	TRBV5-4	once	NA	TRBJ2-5	TGTGCCAGCAGCTTAGTAGGAGATCTTCAGGAGACCCAGTACTTC	CASSLVGDLQETQYF
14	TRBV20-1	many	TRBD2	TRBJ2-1	TGCAGTGCTAGAGGGCTAGCGGAGTACAATGAGCAGTTCTTC	CSARGLAEYNEQFF
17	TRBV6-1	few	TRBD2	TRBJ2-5	TGTGCCAGCAGTGAAGCGGAAGGGGCTAGCGGGAGAGAGACCCAGTACTTC	CASSEAEGASGRETQYF
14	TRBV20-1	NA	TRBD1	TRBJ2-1	TGCAGTCCCTTTATCGGGACAGGGGACAATGAGCAGTTCTTC	CSPFIGTGDNEQFF
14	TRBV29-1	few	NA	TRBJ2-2	TGCAGCGTTGAAAGGGTGGAGAACACCGGGGAGCTGTTTTTT	CSVERVENTGELFF
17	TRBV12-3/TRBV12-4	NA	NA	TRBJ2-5	TGTGCCAGCAGTTACGCCGGTGGAGTAAGGGGCCAAGAGACCCAGTACTTC	CASSYAGGVRGQETQYF
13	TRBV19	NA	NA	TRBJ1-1	TGTGCCAGTAGTATCTCCCTCACCACTGAAGCTTTCTTT	CASSISLTTEAFF
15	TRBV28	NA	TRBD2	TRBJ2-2	TGTGCCAGCAGTCTGGAGCGGGAGTTAGCCGGGGAGCTGTTTTTT	CASSLERELAGELFF
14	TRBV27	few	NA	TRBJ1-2	TGTGCCAGCAGCAACGAATACGGGAACTATGGCTACACCTTC	CASSNEYGNYGYTF
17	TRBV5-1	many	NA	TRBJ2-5	TGCGCCAGCAGCCCCGGGGAGGGGGCTTTTTTTCTGGAGACCCAGTACTTC	CASSPGEGAFFLETQYF
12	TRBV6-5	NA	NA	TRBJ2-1	TGTGCCAGCAGTTACTTGGGGGGTTGGGAGTTCTTC	CASSYLGGWEFF
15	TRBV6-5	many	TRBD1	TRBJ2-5	TGTGCCAGCAGTTCCGGGACAGGGGAAGCAGAGACCCAGTACTTC	CASSSGTGEAETQYF
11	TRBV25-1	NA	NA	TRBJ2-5	TGTGCCAGCAGTGAAGGAGGGACCCAGTACTTC	CASSEGGTQYF
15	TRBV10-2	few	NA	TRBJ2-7	TGCGCCAGCAGTGTGGACTTTGGGGCCCGCTACGAGCAGTACTTC	CASSVDFGARYEQYF
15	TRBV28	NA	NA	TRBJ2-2	TGTGCCAGCTGGGACTCTCCGCTGGTCACCGGGGAGCTGTTTTTT	CASWDSPLVTGELFF
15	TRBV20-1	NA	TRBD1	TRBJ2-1	TGCAGTGCTCCCCGGACAGGGGTAGTACACAATGAGCAGTTCTTC	CSAPRTGVVHNEQFF
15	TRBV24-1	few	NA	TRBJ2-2	TGTGCCACCAGTGATTTGGGCAGGGAGGACGGGGAGCTGTTTTTT	CATSDLGREDGELFF
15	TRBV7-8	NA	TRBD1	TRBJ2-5	TGTGCCAGCAGCTCGACAGGGGAGGACCAAGAGACCCAGTACTTC	CASSSTGEDQETQYF
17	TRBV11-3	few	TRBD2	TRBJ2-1	TGTGCCAGCAGCTTACGGCTAGCGGGACCCACTGGGGGTGAGCAGTTCTTC	CASSLRLAGPTGGEQFF
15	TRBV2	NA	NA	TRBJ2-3	TGTGCCAGCAGCGGACGGGGGGCACCCCCTCTACCGCAGTATTTT	CASSGRGAPPLPQYF
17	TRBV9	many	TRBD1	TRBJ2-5	TGTGCCAGCAGCGTAGGCGGAGGGACAGGGGTTGAGGAGACCCAGTACTTC	CASSVGGGTGVEETQYF
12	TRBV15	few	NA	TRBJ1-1	TGTGCCGCCGGGACACCGAACACTGAAGCTTTCTTT	CAAGTPNTEAFF
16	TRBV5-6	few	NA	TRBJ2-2	TGTGCCAGCAGCTTGGGACAGCTTATAGACACCGGGGAGCTGTTTTTT	CASSLGQLIDTGELFF
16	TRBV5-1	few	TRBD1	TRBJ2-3	TGCGCCAGCAGCTTGGGTCCGGGACAGAACACAGATACGCAGTATTTT	CASSLGPGQNTDTQYF
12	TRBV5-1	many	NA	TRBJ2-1	TGCGCCAGCAGCTTGAATGCAAATGAGCAGTTCTTC	CASSLNANEQFF
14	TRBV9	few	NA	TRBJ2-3	TGTGCCAGCAGCGTAGATGGGGGTGCTGATACGCAGTATTTT	CASSVDGGADTQYF
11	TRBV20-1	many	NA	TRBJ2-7	TGCAGTGCTAGGAACATCTACGAGCAGTACTTC	CSARNIYEQYF
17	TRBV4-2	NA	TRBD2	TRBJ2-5	TGTGCCAGCAGCCAACGGCTAGCGGGAGGGGCGCAAGAGACCCAGTACTTC	CASSQRLAGGAQETQYF
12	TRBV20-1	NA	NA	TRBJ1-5	TGCAGTGCTATTGATAGCAATCAGCCCCAGCATTTT	CSAIDSNQPQHF
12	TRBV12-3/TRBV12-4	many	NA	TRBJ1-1	TGTGCCAGCAGCCCCCAGGGTACTGAAGCTTTCTTT	CASSPQGTEAFF
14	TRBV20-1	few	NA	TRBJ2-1	TGCAGTGCTAGAGATTTGGGCGATTACAATGAGCAGTTCTTC	CSARDLGDYNEQFF